The clone carrying this T cell receptor (beta chain) was counted only a few times. Its antigen is undetermined. One end of the junction does not line up with germline, which may come from a read error. Constant-region reverse primers amplified full-length variable regions, followed by semi-nested Nested Universal Primer A PCR. Using its own MiXCR run on the 5' RACE reads, TCRdb lists one record per CDR3 protein. The data hold almost 9,000 distinct CDR3 sequences, with 27% observed a single time. Germline V lookup: CDR1 MNHEY, CDR2 SVGEGT. The CDR3 extends over 16 amino acids. Whole-study findings and limits: Tumor memory CD4+ T cell TCR gene usage clustered with blood and lymph node memory CD4+ cells and lymph node naive CD4+ cells.

Naive CD4+ T cells were purified with Tregs depleted by CD25. This receptor was obtained from a female donor with breast cancer. The V and J genes are TRBV6-2 or TRBV6-3 and TRBJ2-7, with D perhaps TRBD2 (5 bases). What was sequenced was naive CD4+ T cells sorted from a lymph node. Subset specified: naive CD4+ T cells, CD4+CD45RA+CD25-. The CDR3 spells CASSSGVARSSYEQYF. CDR3 nucleotides: TGCGCCAGCAGCTCCGGGGTAGCGCGGAGCTCCTACGAGCAGTACTTC.